This entry describes one TCR beta chain. What it binds is not known. The sample originates from a study of chemoradiotherapy in HPV16-positive cancers. General study points: Candidate HPV-specific clones and E7-related TCR motifs grew in tumor during treatment. HPV-specific T cells were functionally defined from only a couple of HPV16-positive patients.

Data came from immunoSEQ multiplex PCR; TCRdb stores just in-frame clones and leaves some out. The data contain about 16,000 clones, about 73% of them singletons. From germline, CDR1 is MNHEY and CDR2 SVGAGI. The CDR3 covers 15 residues. The trim removed 0 bases at V and 6 bases at J, leaving 4 bases unmatched. The source of this sequence is a human donor with HPV-associated anogenital cancer. The starting material was tumor tissue, obtained from a patient who underwent chemoradiotherapy. This rearrangement joins TRBV6-5 to TRBJ2-5; 10 positions agree with TRBD2. This chain's CDR3 is CASSYSSGGGQTQYF. In DNA form, the CDR3 reads TGTGCCAGCAGTTACTCGAGCGGGGGGGGACAGACCCAGTACTTC.